The T cell receptor (beta chain) described here comes from a study of response to subunit inactivated influenza vaccine. Trimming cost V 6 bases and J 4 bases; bases outside gene matches: 5. The CDR3 has 14 residues. This clonotype occurred a few times. TCRdb re-called the RT-PCR reads with MiXCR, one entry per CDR3 protein. Among more than 600,000 distinct CDR3 sequences, less than 20% were seen once, and the ten largest hold 11%. This clonotype originated in a man in his forties or fifties who received an inactivated influenza vaccine. This sample comprised PBMCs from blood, obtained less than 6 days after vaccination. The chain couples TRBV12-3 or TRBV12-4 to TRBJ1-5; 8 bases line up with TRBD1. CDR3: CASSNTGGNQPQHF. The CDR3 DNA is TGTGCCAGCAGCAACACAGGGGGAAATCAGCCCCAGCATTTT.